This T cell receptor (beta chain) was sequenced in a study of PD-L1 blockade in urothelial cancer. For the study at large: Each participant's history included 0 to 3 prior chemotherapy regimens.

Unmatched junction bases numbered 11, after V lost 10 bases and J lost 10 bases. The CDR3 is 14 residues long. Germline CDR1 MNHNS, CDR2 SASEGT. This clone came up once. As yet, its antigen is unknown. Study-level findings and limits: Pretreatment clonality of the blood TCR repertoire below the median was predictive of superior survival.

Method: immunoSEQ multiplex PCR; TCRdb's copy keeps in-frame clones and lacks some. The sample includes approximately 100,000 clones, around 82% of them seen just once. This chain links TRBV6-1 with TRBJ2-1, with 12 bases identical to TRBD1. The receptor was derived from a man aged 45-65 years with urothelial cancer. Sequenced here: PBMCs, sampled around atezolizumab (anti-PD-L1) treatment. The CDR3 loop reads CANEEIGTGGEQFF. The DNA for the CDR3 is TGTGCCAACGAGGAAATCGGGACAGGGGGCGAGCAGTTCTTC.